This note documents a single T cell receptor beta chain sequence. Its specific antigen is unknown. No qualities accompany the bases; no much larger clone lies one base away. Patients with autoimmune disease history or receiving systemic immunosuppression were excluded from the trial. In every dose cohort, peripheral blood was drawn for TCR sequencing at baseline, cycle 4 day 1, and cycle 7 day 1. The samples were drawn from a first-in-human, open-label, multicenter phase I dose-escalation trial of ivuxolimab. Adults with locally advanced or metastatic melanoma, renal cell carcinoma, hepatocellular carcinoma or head and neck squamous cell carcinoma were enrolled in the trial. Before TCR sequencing, CD4+ T cells and CD8+ T cells were sorted from peripheral blood as separate populations. The data are from a study of OX40 agonist ivuxolimab in advanced cancers. General notes on the study: Ivuxolimab, which targeted the costimulatory receptor OX40 (CD134), was an agonistic, fully human IgG2 monoclonal antibody. Intravenous ivuxolimab was administered to patients every 2 weeks at six dose levels: 0.01, 0.1, 0.3, 1.5, 3 and 10 mg/kg. Among the roughly 52 dose-escalation patients, some 20 had hepatocellular carcinoma, 15 melanoma, 9 renal cell carcinoma and 9 head and neck cancer. In the dose-escalation cohort, approximately 83% of patients were male, and the mean age was approximately 60 years with a range of 23 to 79. Patients were allowed to have had prior anti-PD-1, anti-PD-L1 or anti-CTLA-4 therapy, and approximately 40% of the dose-escalation patients had been treated with checkpoint inhibitors. Partial responses were achieved by three dose-escalation patients, of whom one had hepatocellular carcinoma and two had cutaneous melanoma. The purpose of peripheral TCRbeta sequencing was to test whether ivuxolimab changed TCR sequence diversity and led to clonal T-cell expansion. The paper covers the monotherapy dose-escalation part of the phase I ivuxolimab trial, which included N ≈ 50 patients. On the study overall, not on this receptor specifically: Low levels of normalized T-cell clonal expansion were also seen in some patients who did not respond. The antigen specificity of the clonally expanded peripheral T cells was not determined. At doses of 0.1 to 3.0 mg/kg, clonal expansion of both CD4+ and CD8+ T cells in blood was seen between baseline and week 6. In the 0.1-3.0 mg/kg groups, partial responders were among the patients with the lowest normalized peripheral clonal expansion, particularly in CD8+ T cells. On average, CD8+ T cells showed more expanded clones than CD4+ T cells after ivuxolimab.

Trimming accounts for 4 bases at V and 2 bases at J, while the number of junction bases matched to no gene is 4. From a lookup of the germline V gene, CDR1 and CDR2 are KGHSH and LQKENI. From the cysteine up to the phenylalanine, the CDR3 has a length of 14 residues. Here the CDR3 DNA is all that survives: 42 bases in frame from base 1. To sequence the TCRbeta CDR3 region, genomic DNA was isolated from the sorted cells. The immunoSEQ Assay was used for sequencing of TCRbeta CDR3 regions. TCRdb provides this immuneACCESS table in a form limited to in-frame rearrangements. Some clones are lacking; in checked studies, under half of them reflect an unresolved V gene, and why the rest are absent is not known. The sample table shows around 70,000 clones, and 85% are seen once. The biggest ten clones account for roughly 0.58% of the sample.

The clonotype comes from an adult with an advanced solid tumor such as melanoma, head and neck, liver or kidney cancer. The input for sequencing was CD4+ or CD8+ T cells sorted from blood, taken in a trial of the OX40 agonist ivuxolimab. The chain uses TRBV18 and TRBJ2-7; TRBD1 fits 8 bases in the junction. The DNA sequence follows: TGTGCCAGCTCACAAGGGACAGGCACCTACGAGCAGTACTTC. This encodes CASSQGTGTYEQYF.